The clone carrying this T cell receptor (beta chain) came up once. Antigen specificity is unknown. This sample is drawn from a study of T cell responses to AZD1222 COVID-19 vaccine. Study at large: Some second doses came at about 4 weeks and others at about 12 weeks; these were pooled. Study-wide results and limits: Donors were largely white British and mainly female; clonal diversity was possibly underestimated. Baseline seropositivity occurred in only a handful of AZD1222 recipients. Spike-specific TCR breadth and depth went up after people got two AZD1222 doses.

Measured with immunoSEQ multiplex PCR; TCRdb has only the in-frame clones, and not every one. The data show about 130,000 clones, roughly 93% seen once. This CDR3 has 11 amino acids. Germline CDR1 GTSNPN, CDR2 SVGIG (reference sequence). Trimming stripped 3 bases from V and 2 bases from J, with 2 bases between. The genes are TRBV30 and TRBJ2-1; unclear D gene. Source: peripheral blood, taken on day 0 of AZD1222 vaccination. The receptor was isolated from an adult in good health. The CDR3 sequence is CAWSPYNEQFF. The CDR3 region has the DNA TGTGCCTGGAGCCCCTACAATGAGCAGTTCTTC.